Listed here is a single TCR beta chain. The data were taken from a study of blood T cell repertoires in COVID-19. Background on the study: Sample material is recorded as cDNA or gDNA derived from T cells, B-cell-depleted T cells, or PBMCs.

Using immunoSEQ multiplex PCR, the repertoire was profiled, and TCRdb retains in-frame clones only, with some absent. The sample lists 200,000 to 300,000 clones; about 89% were seen once. The germline V gene has CDR1 MNHEY and CDR2 SVGEGT. The germline V and J ends were trimmed by 6 bases and 3 bases, with 9 bases remaining between them. The CDR3 sequence is 13 residues long. The sample consisted of peripheral blood. The chain joins TRBV6-2 or TRBV6-3 to TRBJ1-5; D is uncertain. This receptor was identified in a woman aged 35 to 49 who had recovered from COVID-19. This CDR3 reads CASSPRINQPQHF. The DNA for the CDR3 is TGTGCCAGCAGCCCCAGAATCAATCAGCCCCAGCATTTT.